This TCR beta chain was sequenced for a study of graft-versus-host responses after intestinal transplantation. Study in general: Induction with anti-thymocyte globulin, then tacrolimus and steroids for three to four years, was given to all recipients.

This CDR3 spans 12 amino acids. Trimming removed 2 bases at V and 5 bases at J, with 6 bases between. Germline values: CDR1 SEHNR, CDR2 FQNEAQ (reference sequence). Libraries were prepared by immunoSEQ multiplex PCR; TCRdb keeps only in-frame clonotypes and omits some of them. The sample carries roughly 62,000 clones, roughly 89% recorded once. The sequence derives from a human patient who received an intestinal transplant, so some T cells may come from the graft donor. The chain combines TRBV7-9 with TRBJ1-2; possibly TRBD1 for D (5 bases). Material: PBMCs, obtained about 4 months after intestinal transplantation. CDR3 protein: CASSLQGYGYTF. DNA for the CDR3: TGTGCCAGCAGCTTACAGGGATATGGCTACACCTTC.